The clone carrying this TCR beta chain was picked up a small number of times. Its antigen is undetermined. This sample stems from a study of response to subunit inactivated influenza vaccine. Study observations and caveats: Only a handful of new T cells, the authors suggested, are recruited with each seasonal influenza vaccination.

In TCRdb, the RT-PCR reads were re-called with MiXCR into one record per CDR3 protein. The repertoire includes 170,000 or so distinct CDR3 sequences, around 11% of them detected once, and around 33% sits in the top ten. Germline CDR1 reads MNHEY; CDR2 reads SVGEGT. With 4 bases clipped from V and 3 bases from J, the junction kept 10 bases outside the gene matches. CDR3 length: 17 amino acids. The TCR was taken from a man aged 50 to 75 who received an inactivated influenza vaccine. Sequenced here: CD8+ T cells sorted from PBMCs, sampled around 25 months after vaccination. The V call is TRBV6-2 or TRBV6-3, the J call TRBJ2-5, with TRBD2 matching over 11 bases. This CDR3 is CASSSATSGDRKETQYF. The DNA of the CDR3 is TGTGCCAGCAGTTCTGCGACTAGCGGGGACAGAAAAGAGACCCAGTACTTC.